The clone carrying this T cell receptor beta chain was detected only once. The sample belongs to a study of OX40 agonist ivuxolimab in advanced cancers. The assay was immunoSEQ multiplex PCR, and TCRdb's table has in-frame clones only and misses some. The table shows tens of thousands of clones, with around 87% occurring only once. Researchers took blood at baseline, on cycle 4 day 1, and on cycle 7 day 1. The CDR3 contains 15 residues. Germline CDR1 reads SQVTM; CDR2 reads ANQGSEA. Trimming removed 1 base from V and 9 bases from J, with 20 bases in between. The specimen comprised CD4+ or CD8+ T cells sorted from blood, sampled in a trial of the OX40 agonist ivuxolimab. The chain combines TRBV29-1 with TRBJ2-3, with D perhaps being TRBD1 or TRBD2 (6 bases each). The clonotype comes from an adult with an advanced solid tumor such as melanoma, head and neck, liver or kidney cancer. CDR3 nucleotides: TGCAGCGTTGAAGGGGTTAGCGGATACGGGGGCACGCAGTATTTT. Translated, it gives CSVEGVSGYGGTQYF.